This T cell receptor (beta chain) appears in the sequencing data of a study of cytomegalovirus exposure and HLA in healthy donors. Whole-study context: According to later analysis, the same platform produced the 100 to 150 validation and around 730 first-cohort repertoires.

Notes on this clone: Its cognate antigen is unknown.

The donors were members of the approximately 120-subject validation cohort (separate from the approximately 670-subject first cohort). The study's findings and limits: Some TCR beta chains (approximately 180 of them) were listed as cytomegalovirus-associated. A subsequent analysis found that TCR clusters from the first cohort also tended to co-occur in the roughly 120 validation repertoires, with about 95% of cluster scores above 0.

Per the germline V gene, CDR1 is SEHNR and CDR2 is FQNEAQ (reference sequence). This CDR3 is 12 amino acids long. With 5 bases removed from V and 5 bases from J, the gap between germline ends came to 10 bases. TCRdb's table, derived via immunoSEQ multiplex PCR, lists solely in-frame clones and lacks some. The table records about 360,000 clones, roughly 85% of them present only once. Sequencing was performed on PBMCs. The sequence was obtained from a young woman in good health and CMV-seronegative. This chain links TRBV7-9 with TRBJ2-7; D not certain. The DNA of the CDR3 is TGTGCCAGCAGCCCGCGGATGCACGAGCAGTACTTC. It yields the protein CASSPRMHEQYF.